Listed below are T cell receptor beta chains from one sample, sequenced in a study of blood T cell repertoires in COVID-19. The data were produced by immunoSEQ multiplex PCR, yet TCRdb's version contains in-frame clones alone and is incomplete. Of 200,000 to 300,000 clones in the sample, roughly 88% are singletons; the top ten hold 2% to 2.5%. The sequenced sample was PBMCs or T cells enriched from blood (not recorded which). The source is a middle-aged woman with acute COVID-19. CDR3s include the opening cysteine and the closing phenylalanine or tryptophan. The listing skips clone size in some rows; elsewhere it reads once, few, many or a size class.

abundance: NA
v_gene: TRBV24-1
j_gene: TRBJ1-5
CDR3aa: CATSAAGGSNQPQHF

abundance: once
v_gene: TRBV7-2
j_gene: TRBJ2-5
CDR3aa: CASSLGGRAQETQYF

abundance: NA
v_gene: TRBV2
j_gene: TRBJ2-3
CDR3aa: CASTPRTGEGAQYF

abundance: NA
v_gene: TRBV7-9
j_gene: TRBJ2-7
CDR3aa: CASSSAYEQYF

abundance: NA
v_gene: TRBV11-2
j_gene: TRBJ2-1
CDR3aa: CASSLGAWQFF

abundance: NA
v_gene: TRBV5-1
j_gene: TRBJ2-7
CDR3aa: CASSLTGQGYEQYF

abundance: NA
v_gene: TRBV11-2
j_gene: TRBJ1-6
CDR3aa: CASSLKGTGGSYNSPLHF

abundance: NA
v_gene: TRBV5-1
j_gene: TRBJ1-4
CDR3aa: CASKAQGAGNEKLFF

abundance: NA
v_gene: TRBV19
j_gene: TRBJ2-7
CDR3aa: CASSGGVRNSYEQYF

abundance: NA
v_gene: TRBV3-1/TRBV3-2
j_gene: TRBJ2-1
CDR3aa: CASSQDTGLRGYNEQFF